This T cell receptor (beta chain) was identified in a study of response to subunit inactivated influenza vaccine. The sample holds a few counts of this clonotype. Using its own MiXCR run on the RT-PCR reads, TCRdb lists one record per CDR3 protein. The data contain more than 400,000 distinct CDR3 sequences, approximately 7.2% of them singletons. Germline CDR1 SGHRS, CDR2 YFSETQ. The CDR3 length is 12 residues. J gave up 7 bases and V 3 bases, and 3 bases lay outside the gene matches. This receptor was identified in a man aged 50 to 75 who received an inactivated influenza vaccine. The starting material was PBMCs from blood, obtained about 24 months after vaccination. This chain connects TRBV5-1 to TRBJ1-2, with 7 bases aligning to TRBD1. CDR3 bases: TGCGCCAGCAGCTGGGACAGTTCTGGCTACACCTTC. Residues: CASSWDSSGYTF.